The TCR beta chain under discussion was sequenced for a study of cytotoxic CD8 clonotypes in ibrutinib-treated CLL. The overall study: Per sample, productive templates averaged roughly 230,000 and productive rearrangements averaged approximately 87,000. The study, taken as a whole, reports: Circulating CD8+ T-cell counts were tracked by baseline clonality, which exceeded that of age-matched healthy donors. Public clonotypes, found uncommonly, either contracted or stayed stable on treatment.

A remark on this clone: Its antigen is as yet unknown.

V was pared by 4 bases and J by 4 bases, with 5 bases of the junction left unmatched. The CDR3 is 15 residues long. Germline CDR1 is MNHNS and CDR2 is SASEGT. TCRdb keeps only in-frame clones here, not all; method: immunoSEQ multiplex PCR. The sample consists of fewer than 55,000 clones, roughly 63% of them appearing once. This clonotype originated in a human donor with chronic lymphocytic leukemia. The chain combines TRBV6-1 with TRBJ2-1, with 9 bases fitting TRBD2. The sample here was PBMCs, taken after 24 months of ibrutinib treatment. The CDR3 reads CASSVLRGGYNEQFF. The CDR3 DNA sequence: TGTGCCAGCAGTGTCTTGCGGGGGGGTTACAATGAGCAGTTCTTC.